This TCR beta chain was observed in a study of blood T cell repertoires in COVID-19. Study-wide context: Samples representing acute and convalescent COVID-19 were sourced from the United States, Italy and Spain. PBMCs, B-cell-depleted T cells, or T cells were the source of the cDNA or gDNA that made up the material.

V was shortened by 3 bases and J by 6 bases, with 14 bases between the two germline ends. In germline, CDR1 is KGHSH, CDR2 LQKENI. The CDR3 totals 14 residues. As originally analysed: Estimated nucleated cell counts came from reference gene primer amplification. Using immunoSEQ multiplex PCR, the repertoire was profiled, and TCRdb retains in-frame clones only, with some absent. V, J and clone size were drawn from that table, and D and trimming were deduced from the DNA. The sample consists of fewer than 300,000 clones, approximately 91% of them appearing once. Material for sequencing was PBMCs or T cells enriched from blood (not recorded which). The chain joins TRBV18 to TRBJ1-2; D is perhaps TRBD1 (5 bases). This receptor was identified in a woman in her thirties or forties with acute COVID-19. CDR3 loop: CASSPDSHLNGYTF. CDR3 bases: TGTGCCAGCTCACCCGACAGCCATTTAAATGGCTACACCTTC.